A single sample gave rise to the 8 T cell receptor beta chains below, sequenced in a study of T cells in Graves' hyperthyroidism and ophthalmopathy (dated by TCRdb to about 2019). The receptor library was made with multiplex PCR. Sequencing used an Illumina HiSeq 2000. TCR beta CDR3 regions were amplified from RNA transcripts. For the first round of RT-PCR on the TCR CDR3, the HTBI primer set was used together with the Qiagen OneStep RT-PCR kit. Using fastp at Q25 and MiXCR, TCRdb reprocessed the public reads and kept productive beta chains. Every entry covers one CDR3 protein and lists the most common genes and DNA from its rows. This sample has approximately 600,000 distinct CDR3 sequences in its table, and 12% to 15% of those were observed once. Of the sample, approximately 6.4% falls within the top ten clones. Sequencing input: blood. Receptors originate from a young woman with Graves' ophthalmopathy.

This clonotype was detected only a few times. The chain carries TRBV19 and TRBJ2-3; D perhaps matches TRBD2 (5 bases). Trimming stripped 8 bases from V and 0 bases from J, with 24 bases between. Germline values: CDR1 LNHDA, CDR2 SQIVND (reference sequence). CDR3 length: 18 amino acids. CDR3 coding DNA: TGTGCCAGTTCCGAGGGTTCCACCCGACTTTTAAGCACAGATACGCAGTATTTT. This sequence encodes CASSEGSTRLLSTDTQYF.

This clonotype was picked up many times. This chain connects TRBV10-3 to TRBJ2-5, with 10 positions matching TRBD1. Losses at the gene ends were 3 bases for V and 0 bases for J; bases not matched to a gene: 4. The CDR3 has 16 amino acids. Germline V gives CDR1 ENHRY, CDR2 SYGVKD. The CDR3 sequence is CAISESDRGHQETQYF. The CDR3 bases are TGTGCCATCAGTGAATCCGACAGGGGGCACCAAGAGACCCAGTACTTC.

This clonotype appeared many times. This chain links TRBV12-3 or TRBV12-4 with TRBJ2-1; 8 bases map to TRBD1. The CDR3 sequence is 15 residues long. V gave up 7 bases and J gave up 8 bases; unmatched junction bases: 13. The CDR3 protein is CASTPETGVVDEQFF. The CDR3 nucleotides read TGTGCCAGCACCCCAGAGACAGGGGTGGTTGATGAGCAGTTCTTC.

This sequence joins TRBV5-1 and TRBJ2-5, with a weak D call TRBD1 (6 bases). V was trimmed by 3 bases and J by 0 bases, leaving 18 bases between them. Looked up from germline, CDR1 is SGHRS and CDR2 is YFSETQ. The CDR3 has 17 amino acids. CDR3 DNA sequence: TGCGCCAGCAGCTCTCCCCCCCCCCAGGGGTACCAAGAGACCCAGTACTTC. This encodes CASSSPPPQGYQETQYF. Variable domain in full (rest from reference TRBV5-1 and TRBJ2-5): KAGVTQTPRYLIKTRGQQVTLSCSPISGHRSVSWYQQTPGQGLQFLFEYFSETQRNKGNFPGRFSGRQFSNSRSEMNVSTLELGDSALYLCASSSPPPQGYQETQYFGPGTRLLVL.

This clonotype occurred many times. This CDR3 reads CASSEGGALYEQYF. DNA for the CDR3: TGTGCCAGCAGTGAAGGGGGTGCTCTCTACGAGCAGTACTTC. The chain is built from TRBV6-1 and TRBJ2-7; the D is unclear. V was clipped by 1 base and J by 3 bases, with 10 bases between them. Germline-derived CDR1 and CDR2 are MNHNS and SASEGT. The CDR3 runs to 14 residues.

The chain has TRBV18 and TRBJ2-2; 8 bases line up with TRBD2. The junction had 5 bases not matched to a gene; V was cut back by 3 bases and J by 8 bases. The length of the CDR3 is 14 residues. The germline CDR1 and CDR2 sequences are KGHSH and LQKENI. CDR3 protein: CASSPTGLAGELFF. The CDR3 region has the DNA TGTGCCAGCTCACCGACAGGACTAGCAGGGGAGCTGTTTTTT.

This clonotype occurred a few times. The V and J genes are TRBV20-1 and TRBJ2-5; D is undetermined. CDR1 is DFQATT and CDR2 is SNEGSKA in the germline V gene (reference sequence). Trimming removed 1 base from V and 6 bases from J, with 9 bases in between. The CDR3 has 12 amino acids. CDR3 nucleotide sequence: TGCAGTGCTAGAGGAGTTAAAAAGACCCAGTACTTC. This sequence encodes CSARGVKKTQYF.

This clonotype appeared a few times. The chain uses TRBV5-4 and TRBJ1-1; 11 bases match TRBD1. Trimming at V came to 6 bases and at J to 1 base, leaving 11 bases not matched to a gene. Germline CDR1 and CDR2: SGHNT and YYREEE (reference sequence). The CDR3 consists of 17 residues. CDR3 residues: CASKGQGASGGNTEAFF. CDR3 DNA sequence: TGTGCCAGCAAAGGACAGGGGGCTTCAGGAGGGAACACTGAAGCTTTCTTT.